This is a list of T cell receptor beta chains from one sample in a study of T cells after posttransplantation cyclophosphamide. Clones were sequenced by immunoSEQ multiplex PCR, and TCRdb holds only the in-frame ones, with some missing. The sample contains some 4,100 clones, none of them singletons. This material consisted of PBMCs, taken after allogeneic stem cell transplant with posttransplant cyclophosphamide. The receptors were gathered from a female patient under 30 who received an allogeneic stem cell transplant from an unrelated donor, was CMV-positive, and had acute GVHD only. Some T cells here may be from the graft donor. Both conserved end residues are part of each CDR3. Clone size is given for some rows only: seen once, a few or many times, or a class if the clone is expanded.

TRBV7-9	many	CASSLEGTVYNEQFF
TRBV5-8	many	CASSLGTGASYNEQFF
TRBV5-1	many	CASSEGQGINQPQHF
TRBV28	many	CASSLVGAYEAFF
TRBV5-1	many	CASSLQANSYEQYF
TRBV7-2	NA	CASSLALARRSGELFF
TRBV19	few	CASSMDSRFYNSPLHF
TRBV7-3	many	CASSLNGQGAYETQYF
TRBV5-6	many	CASSLGSGSSGIFF
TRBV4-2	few	CASSQDLAGGPSTDTQYF
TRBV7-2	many	CASSPLLGGRSTEAFF
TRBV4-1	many	CASSEAGVLSEQYF
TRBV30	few	CAWSVGQGGNQPQHF
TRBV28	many	CASGQSDYGYTF
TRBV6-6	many	CASSQERNEQFF
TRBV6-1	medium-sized	CASSEAGTGVLYEQYF
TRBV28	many	CASSPLRTSGSSYEQYF
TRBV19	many	CASTQGGYSNQPQHF
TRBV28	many	CASSWSGRDSNQPQHF
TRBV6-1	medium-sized	CASSPGQGLNQPQHF
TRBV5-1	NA	CASSLGLAGGDTQYF
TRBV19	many	CASSIRKTSDTDTQYF
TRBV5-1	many	CASSLGGLAGGEQQYF
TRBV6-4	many	CASSPQDRTDTQYF
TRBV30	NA	CAWSVRAGVNNEQYF
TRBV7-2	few	CASTSGVGFYGYTF
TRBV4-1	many	CASSQDLGSLYEQYF
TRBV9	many	CASSSTGVNTEAFF
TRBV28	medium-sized	CASSFVAGTDTQYF
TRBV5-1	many	CASSTGTGGKYEQYF
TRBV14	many	CASSQDISHTGLDTQYF
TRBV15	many	CATSRDLGGLAGAGTQYF
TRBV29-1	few	CSVPTEGEGSPLHF
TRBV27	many	CASSLDRWGNIQYF
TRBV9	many	CASSAGQGVRGTQYF
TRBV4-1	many	CASSQDFLAGGVEQFF
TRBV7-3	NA	CANSFLPTSGRSDTQYF
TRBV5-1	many	CASSPGSYTGELFF
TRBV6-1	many	CASILGQSGQYF
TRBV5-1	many	CASSLGLAGDTQYF